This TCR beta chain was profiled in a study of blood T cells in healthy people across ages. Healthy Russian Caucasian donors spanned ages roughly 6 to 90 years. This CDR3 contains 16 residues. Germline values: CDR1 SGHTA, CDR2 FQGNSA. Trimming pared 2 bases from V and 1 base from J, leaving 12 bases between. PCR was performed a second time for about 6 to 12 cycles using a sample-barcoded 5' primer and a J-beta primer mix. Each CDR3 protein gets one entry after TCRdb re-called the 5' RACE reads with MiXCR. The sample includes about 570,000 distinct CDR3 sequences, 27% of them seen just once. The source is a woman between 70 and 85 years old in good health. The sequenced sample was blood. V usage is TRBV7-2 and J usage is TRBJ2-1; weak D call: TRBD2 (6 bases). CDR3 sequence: CASSLLRDPSYNEQFF. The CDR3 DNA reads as TGTGCCAGCAGCTTACTGCGGGACCCTTCCTACAATGAGCAGTTCTTC.